One T cell receptor beta chain is described in this entry. This sample was taken from a study of blood T cell repertoires in COVID-19. This CDR3 is built from 15 residues. V lost 7 bases, J lost 2 bases, and 8 bases stayed unmatched. Looked up from germline, CDR1 is LNHDA and CDR2 is SQIVND (reference sequence). Those who participated ranged in age from roughly 18 to 100 years and resided in 20 to 25 US areas. Generated by immunoSEQ multiplex PCR, the TCRdb table keeps only in-frame clones and is missing some. The sample contains approximately 300,000 clones, roughly nine tenths of which appear only once.

Sequenced input: PBMCs or T cells enriched from blood (not recorded which). This chain connects TRBV19 to TRBJ2-5, with 9 bases matching TRBD1. The receptor comes from a man in his sixties who had recovered from COVID-19. The CDR3 here is CASMWTGDRQETQYF. The CDR3 nucleotides read TGTGCCAGTATGTGGACAGGGGATCGTCAAGAGACCCAGTACTTC.